Below, one T cell receptor beta chain is given with its context. This record belongs to a study of shared clonotypes between healthy human individuals. At the level of the study: Samples came from two female and three male donors aged 18 to 49.

Per germline, CDR1 LNHNV and CDR2 YYDKDF (reference sequence). The CDR3 length is 15 residues. V shed 2 bases and J shed 4 bases, with 13 bases lying between them. Assay: immunoSEQ multiplex PCR; the TCRdb copy retains only in-frame clones and omits some. The table has under 350,000 clones, around 87% seen once. This TCR was sampled from a man aged 18 to 30 in good health. The sequencing input was memory CD8+ T cells sorted from blood. This sample's subset: CD45RO+ cells pooled with CCR7-negative TemRA cells. The J gene is TRBJ2-3, the V gene TRBV15, with D hard to call. The chain's CDR3 is CATSRFSGLADTQYF. The CDR3, as DNA: TGTGCCACCAGCAGATTCTCGGGCCTCGCAGATACGCAGTATTTT. The full variable domain, in which reference TRBV15 and TRBJ2-3 provide the parts outside the CDR3, is DAMVIQNPRYQVTQFGKPVTLSCSQTLNHNVMYWYQQKSSQAPKLLFHYYDKDFNNEADTPDNFQSRRPNTSFCFLDIRSPGLGDTAMYLCATSRFSGLADTQYFGPGTRLTVL.